This T cell receptor beta chain appears in the sequencing data of a study of shared clonotypes between healthy human individuals. In germline, CDR1 is KGHSH, CDR2 LQKENI. The V gene lost 3 bases and the J gene lost 4 bases, with 13 bases spanning the gap. The CDR3 contains 15 residues. Sequencing used immunoSEQ multiplex PCR; TCRdb keeps in-frame clones, though not all of them. The data contain 1.5 million to 1.9 million clones, 95% to 99% of them singletons. About this clone: This same CDR3 is encoded by further DNA sequences in the sample.

Source material: naive CD4+ T cells sorted from blood. Subset of the sample: CD45RA+ positively selected. V usage is TRBV18 and J usage is TRBJ2-1; D is unresolved. This TCR was sampled from a man aged 25 to 40 in good health. The DNA of the CDR3 is TGTGCCAGCTCACCGTCAGTCGCCGGGTACAATGAGCAGTTCTTC. Translated: CASSPSVAGYNEQFF.